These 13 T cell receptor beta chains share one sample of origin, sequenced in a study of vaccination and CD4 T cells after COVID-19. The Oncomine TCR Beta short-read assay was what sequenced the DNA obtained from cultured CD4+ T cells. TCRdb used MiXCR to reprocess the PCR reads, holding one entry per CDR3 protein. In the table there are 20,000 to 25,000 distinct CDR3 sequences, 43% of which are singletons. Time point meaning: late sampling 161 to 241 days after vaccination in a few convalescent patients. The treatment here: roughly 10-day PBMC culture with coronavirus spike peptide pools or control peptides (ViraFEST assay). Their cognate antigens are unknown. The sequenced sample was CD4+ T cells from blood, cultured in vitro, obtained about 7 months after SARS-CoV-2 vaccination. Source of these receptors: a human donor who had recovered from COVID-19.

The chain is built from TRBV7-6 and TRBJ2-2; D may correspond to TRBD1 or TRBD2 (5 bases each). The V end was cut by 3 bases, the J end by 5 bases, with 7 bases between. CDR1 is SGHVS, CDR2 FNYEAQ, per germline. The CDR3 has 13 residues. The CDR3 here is CASSFGTTGELFF. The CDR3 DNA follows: TGTGCCAGCAGCTTCGGGACGACCGGGGAGCTGTTTTTT.

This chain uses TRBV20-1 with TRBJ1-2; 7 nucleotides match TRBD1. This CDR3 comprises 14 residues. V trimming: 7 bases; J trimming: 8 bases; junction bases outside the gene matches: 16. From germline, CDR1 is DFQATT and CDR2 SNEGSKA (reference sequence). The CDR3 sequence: CSGLRTGLVRGYTF. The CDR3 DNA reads TGCAGTGGATTAAGGACAGGCCTTGTGAGAGGCTACACCTTC.

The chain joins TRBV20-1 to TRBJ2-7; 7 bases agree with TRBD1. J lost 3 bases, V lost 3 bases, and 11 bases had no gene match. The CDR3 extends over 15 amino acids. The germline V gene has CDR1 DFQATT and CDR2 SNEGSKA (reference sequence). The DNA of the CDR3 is TGCAGTGCTAGGCCACAGGGGAAGTCTTACTACGAGCAGTACTTC. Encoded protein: CSARPQGKSYYEQYF.

In DNA form, the CDR3 reads TGTGCCAGCAGCCACAGAAACAGGGGAGGTTCACCCCTCCACTTT. Translation: CASSHRNRGGSPLHF. The chain uses TRBV7-2 and TRBJ1-6, with 7 positions matching TRBD1. J was trimmed by 9 bases and V by 5 bases; bases with no gene match: 10. Germline-derived CDR1 and CDR2 are SGHTA and FQGNSA. The CDR3 extends over 15 amino acids.

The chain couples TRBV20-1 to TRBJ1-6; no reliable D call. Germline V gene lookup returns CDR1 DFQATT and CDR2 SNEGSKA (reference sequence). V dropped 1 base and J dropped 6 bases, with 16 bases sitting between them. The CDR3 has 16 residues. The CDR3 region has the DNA TGCAGTGCTAGAGCTTACACTATGGGTTTTAATTCACCCCTCCACTTT. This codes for CSARAYTMGFNSPLHF.

The CDR3 DNA follows: TGTGCCAGCAGCTTGGGACAGGCAAACTCTGGAAACACCATATATTTT. The encoded protein is CASSLGQANSGNTIYF. The chain is built from TRBV5-4 and TRBJ1-3; possibly TRBD1 for D (6 bases). The V gene lost 0 bases and the J gene lost 0 bases, with 10 bases spanning the gap. CDR3 length: 16 residues. CDR1 is SGHNT and CDR2 is YYREEE in the germline V gene (reference sequence).

This chain's CDR3 is CSAPEYGNSYEQYF. CDR3 bases: TGCAGTGCTCCAGAGTATGGGAACTCCTACGAGCAGTACTTC. V gene TRBV20-1 combines with J gene TRBJ2-7; D gene unclear. The CDR3 spans 14 residues. Trimming took 5 bases from V and 0 from J, leaving 14 bases between them. Germline V gene lookup returns CDR1 DFQATT and CDR2 SNEGSKA (reference sequence).

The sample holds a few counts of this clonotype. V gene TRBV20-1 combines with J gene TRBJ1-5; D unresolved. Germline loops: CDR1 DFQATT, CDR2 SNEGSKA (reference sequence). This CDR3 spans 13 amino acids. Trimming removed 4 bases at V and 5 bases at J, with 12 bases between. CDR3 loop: CSATGGEHQPQHF. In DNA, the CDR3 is TGCAGTGCTACAGGCGGGGAGCATCAGCCCCAGCATTTT.

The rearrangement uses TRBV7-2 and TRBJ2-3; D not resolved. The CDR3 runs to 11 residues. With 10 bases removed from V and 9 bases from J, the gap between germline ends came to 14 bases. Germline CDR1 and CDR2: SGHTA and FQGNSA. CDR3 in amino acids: CATRIGETQYF. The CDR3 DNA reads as TGTGCCACCCGGATAGGAGAGACGCAGTATTTT.

The CDR3 DNA sequence: TGTGCCAGTAGTGGACTAGAGTCGTCCCACGAGCAGTACTTC. Translating it yields CASSGLESSHEQYF. This chain joins TRBV19 and TRBJ2-7, with 7 nucleotides matching TRBD2. Germline V gene data show CDR1 as LNHDA and CDR2 as SQIVND (reference sequence). The CDR3 loop spans 14 amino acids. Losses at the gene ends were 5 bases for V and 5 bases for J; bases not matched to a gene: 9.

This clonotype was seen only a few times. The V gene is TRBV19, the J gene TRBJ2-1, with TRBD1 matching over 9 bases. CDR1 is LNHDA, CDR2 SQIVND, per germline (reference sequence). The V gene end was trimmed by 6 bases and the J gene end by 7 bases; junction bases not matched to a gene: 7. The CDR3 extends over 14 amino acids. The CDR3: CASRGQGDGNEQFF. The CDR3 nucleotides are TGTGCCAGTAGGGGACAGGGTGACGGGAATGAGCAGTTCTTC.

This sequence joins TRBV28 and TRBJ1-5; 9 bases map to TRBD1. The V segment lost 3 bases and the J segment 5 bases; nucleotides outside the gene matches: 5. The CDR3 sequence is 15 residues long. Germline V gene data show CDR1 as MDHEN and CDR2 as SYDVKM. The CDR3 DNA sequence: TGTGCCAGCAGTTTGGCTACAGGGGGCGATCAGCCCCAGCATTTT. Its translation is CASSLATGGDQPQHF.

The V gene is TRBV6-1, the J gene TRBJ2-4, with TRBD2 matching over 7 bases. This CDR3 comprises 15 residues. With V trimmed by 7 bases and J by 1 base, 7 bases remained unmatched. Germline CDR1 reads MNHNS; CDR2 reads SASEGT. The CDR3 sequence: CASKGAGVAKNIQYF. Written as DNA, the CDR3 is TGTGCCAGCAAGGGTGCGGGAGTGGCCAAAAACATTCAGTACTTC.